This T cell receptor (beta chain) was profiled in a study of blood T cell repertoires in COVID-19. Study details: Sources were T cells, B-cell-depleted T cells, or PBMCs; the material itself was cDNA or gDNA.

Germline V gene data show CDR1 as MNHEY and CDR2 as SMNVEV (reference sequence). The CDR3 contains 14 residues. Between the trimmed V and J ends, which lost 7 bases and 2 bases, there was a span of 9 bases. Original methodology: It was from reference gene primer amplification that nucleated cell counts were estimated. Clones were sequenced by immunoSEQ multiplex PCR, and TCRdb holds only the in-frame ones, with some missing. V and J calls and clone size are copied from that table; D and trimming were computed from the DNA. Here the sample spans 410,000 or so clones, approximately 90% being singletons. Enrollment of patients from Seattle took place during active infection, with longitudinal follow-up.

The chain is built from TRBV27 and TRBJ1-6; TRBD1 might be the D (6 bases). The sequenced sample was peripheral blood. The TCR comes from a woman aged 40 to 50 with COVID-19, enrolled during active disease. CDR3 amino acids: CASNREPYNSPLHF. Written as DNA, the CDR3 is TGTGCCAGCAACAGGGAACCCTATAATTCACCCCTCCACTTT.